The 13 T cell receptor beta chains below come from one sample, sequenced in a study of T cells after yellow fever vaccination. TCRdb independently ran MiXCR on the 5' RACE reads; one entry per CDR3 protein. The repertoire holds hundreds of thousands of distinct CDR3 sequences, with around a tenth as singletons. Specimen: PBMCs, collected on the day of the first yellow fever vaccination. The receptors shown here come from a man between 18 and 29 years old who received the YFV17D yellow fever vaccine.

CDR3 region: CATSAGTGVPGELFF. For the CDR3, the DNA is TGTGCCACCAGCGCCGGGACAGGGGTCCCCGGGGAGCTGTTTTTT. The chain is built from TRBV15 and TRBJ2-2; the match to TRBD1 covers 10 bases. Germline CDR1 and CDR2: LNHNV and YYDKDF (reference sequence). The V and J ends lost 5 bases and 6 bases, in that order; junction bases with no gene match: 6. The CDR3 is 15 residues long.

This clonotype was recorded at least ten times. The chain carries TRBV7-9 and TRBJ1-1; 7 bases map to TRBD1. J gave up 7 bases and V 5 bases, and 13 bases lay outside the gene matches. Germline V gene data show CDR1 as SEHNR and CDR2 as FQNEAQ (reference sequence). This CDR3 comprises 15 residues. The CDR3 sequence: CASSVSDREYIEAFF. CDR3 nucleotide sequence: TGTGCCAGCAGCGTAAGCGACAGGGAATATATTGAAGCTTTCTTT. The full variable domain, rest sourced from reference TRBV7-9 and TRBJ1-1, is DTGVSQNPRHKITKRGQNVTFRCDPISEHNRLYWYRQTLGQGPEFLTYFQNEAQLEKSRLLSDRFSAERPKGSFSTLEIQRTEQGDSAMYLCASSVSDREYIEAFFGQGTRLTVV.

This clonotype was counted between two and nine times. This chain connects TRBV15 to TRBJ1-5; D might be TRBD1 (6 bases). This CDR3 spans 17 amino acids. V was pared by 0 bases and J by 0 bases, with 12 bases between. CDR1 and CDR2 from the germline V gene are LNHNV and YYDKDF (reference sequence). The CDR3 protein is CATSRDGGGYSNQPQHF. The CDR3 DNA follows: TGTGCCACCAGCAGAGATGGGGGCGGCTATAGCAATCAGCCCCAGCATTTT.

The V and J genes are TRBV3-1 and TRBJ2-7; 8 bases fit TRBD2. Germline V gene sequence: CDR1 LGHDT, CDR2 YNNKEL (reference sequence). The CDR3 runs 14 residues. V gave up 0 bases and J gave up 5 bases; unmatched junction bases: 3. DNA of the CDR3: TGTGCCAGCAGCCAAGAGTCGGGAGGGGACGAGCAGTACGTC. Residues: CASSQESGGDEQYV.

The chain joins TRBV3-1 to TRBJ1-6; D is undetermined. The CDR3 runs to 15 residues. Germline values: CDR1 LGHDT, CDR2 YNNKEL (reference sequence). Trimming cost V 2 bases and J 7 bases, with 12 bases left between them. CDR3 nucleotide sequence: TGTGCCAGCAGCCAATACGGGCCGGAAAATTCACCCCTCCACTTT. This encodes CASSQYGPENSPLHF.

This chain links TRBV6-5 with TRBJ2-7; D is uncertain. Trimming took off 0 bases at V and 0 bases at J, with 9 bases between the two ends. The CDR3 consists of 15 residues. CDR1 and CDR2 (germline): MNHEY, SVGAGI. The CDR3 is CASSYSPASSYEQYF. The CDR3 DNA reads as TGTGCCAGCAGTTACTCCCCCGCGAGCTCCTACGAGCAGTACTTC.

This clonotype was counted only a few times. The chain recombines TRBV7-6 with TRBJ1-1, with 8 positions matching TRBD1. Trimming at V came to 0 bases and at J to 11 bases, leaving 5 bases not matched to a gene. This CDR3 has 13 amino acids. Germline V gene lookup returns CDR1 SGHVS and CDR2 FNYEAQ. CDR3 loop: CASSLATGERAFF. Here the CDR3 DNA reads TGTGCCAGCAGCTTAGCGACAGGGGAGAGGGCTTTCTTT.

The rearrangement links TRBV12-3 or TRBV12-4 to TRBJ1-1, with D hard to call. The V gene lost 5 bases and the J gene lost 5 bases, with 15 bases spanning the gap. The length of the CDR3 is 14 residues. The CDR3 protein is CASSPRMAGTEAFF. CDR3 in DNA: TGTGCCAGCAGTCCCAGGATGGCGGGGACTGAAGCTTTCTTT.

This clonotype was counted many times. This sequence joins TRBV7-3 and TRBJ2-7, with D possibly matching TRBD1 (6 bases). Germline CDR1 SGHTA, CDR2 FQGTGA. This CDR3 comprises 16 residues. The germline V and J ends were trimmed by 5 bases and 1 base, with 18 bases remaining between them. The CDR3, as DNA: TGTGCCAGCAGCCCTAACGGACAGTCTACATCCTACGAGCAGTACTTC. Protein product: CASSPNGQSTSYEQYF.

There are a few counts of this clonotype. The chain recombines TRBV7-9 with TRBJ2-2; 9 nucleotides line up with TRBD1. Trimming at V came to 7 bases and at J to 5 bases, leaving 5 bases not matched to a gene. The CDR3 totals 14 residues. Germline loops: CDR1 SEHNR, CDR2 FQNEAQ (reference sequence). CDR3 sequence: CASIQTGGTGELFF. In DNA form, the CDR3 reads TGTGCCAGCATCCAGACAGGGGGGACCGGGGAGCTGTTTTTT.

Only a few counts were recorded for this clonotype. As DNA, the CDR3 is TGTGCCAGCAGCTCCGGTGATAGCGGGGGGTTGGCAGATACGCAGTATTTT. Translation: CASSSGDSGGLADTQYF. This rearrangement joins TRBV11-2 to TRBJ2-3; 10 bases match TRBD2. The V segment lost 4 bases and the J segment 4 bases; nucleotides outside the gene matches: 11. Germline V gives CDR1 SGHAT, CDR2 FQNNGV. This CDR3 contains 17 residues.

The genes are TRBV7-9 and TRBJ2-6; D might be TRBD1 (5 bases). With 5 bases removed from V and 0 bases from J, the gap between germline ends came to 8 bases. The CDR3 extends over 15 amino acids. Germline loops: CDR1 SEHNR, CDR2 FQNEAQ (reference sequence). For the CDR3, the DNA is TGTGCCAGCAGCCAGGGTTTCTCTGGGGCCAACGTCCTGACTTTC. Protein product: CASSQGFSGANVLTF.

This clonotype has a handful of counts. J is TRBJ2-3 and V is TRBV7-3, with 12 nucleotides matching TRBD2. V was pared by 5 bases and J by 3 bases, with 9 bases of the junction left unmatched. From germline, CDR1 is SGHTA and CDR2 FQGTGA. The CDR3 totals 17 residues. CDR3 nucleotides: TGTGCCAGCAGCCCGCGACTAGCGGGGGATCGGACAGATACGCAGTATTTT. It encodes CASSPRLAGDRTDTQYF. Filled out from reference TRBV7-3 and TRBJ2-3, the complete variable domain reads GAGVSQTPSNKVTEKGKYVELRCDPISGHTALYWYRQSLGQGPEFLIYFQGTGAADDSGLPNDRFFAVRPEGSVSTLKIQRTERGDSAVYLCASSPRLAGDRTDTQYFGPGTRLTVL.